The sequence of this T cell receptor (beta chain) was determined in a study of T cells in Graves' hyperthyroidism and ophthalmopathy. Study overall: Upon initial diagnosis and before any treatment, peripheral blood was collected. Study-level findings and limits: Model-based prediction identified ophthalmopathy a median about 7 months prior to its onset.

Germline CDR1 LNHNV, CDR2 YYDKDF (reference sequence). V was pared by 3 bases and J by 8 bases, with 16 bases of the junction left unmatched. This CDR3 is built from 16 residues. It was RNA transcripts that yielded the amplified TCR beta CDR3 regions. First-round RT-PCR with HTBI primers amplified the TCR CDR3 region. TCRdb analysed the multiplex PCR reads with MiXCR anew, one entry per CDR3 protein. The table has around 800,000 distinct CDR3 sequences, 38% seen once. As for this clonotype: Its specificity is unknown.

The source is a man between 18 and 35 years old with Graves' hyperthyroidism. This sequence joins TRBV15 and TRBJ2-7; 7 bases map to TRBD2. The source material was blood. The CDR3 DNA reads TGTGCCACCAGCAGCGGGAGAGGACTAGGGCAATACAAGCAGTACTTC. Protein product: CATSSGRGLGQYKQYF.